The TCR beta chain described here comes from a study of OX40 agonist ivuxolimab in advanced cancers. About the research overall: Ivuxolimab, an antibody that agonizes OX40 (CD134), was administered to the patients. Findings of the study overall: Dose levels from 0.1 to 3.0 mg/kg saw CD4+ and CD8+ blood T cells expand clonally by week 6.

Clones were read by immunoSEQ multiplex PCR, and TCRdb kept only the in-frame ones, dropping some. The sample includes about 81,000 clones, around 80% of them seen just once. With respect to this clone: Antigen unknown.

This TCR derives from an adult with an advanced solid tumor such as melanoma, head and neck, liver or kidney cancer. The sample here was CD4+ or CD8+ T cells sorted from blood, taken in a trial of the OX40 agonist ivuxolimab.

The CDR3 region has the DNA TGTGCCTGGCGATTCACCGGGGAGCTGTTTTTT. Its protein is CAWRFTGELFF. The gene calls are TRBV30 and TRBJ2-2; no clear D gene. The CDR3 loop spans 11 amino acids. The V gene's germline CDR1 is GTSNPN and CDR2 SVGIG (reference sequence). V dropped 5 bases and J dropped 4 bases, with 5 bases sitting between them.